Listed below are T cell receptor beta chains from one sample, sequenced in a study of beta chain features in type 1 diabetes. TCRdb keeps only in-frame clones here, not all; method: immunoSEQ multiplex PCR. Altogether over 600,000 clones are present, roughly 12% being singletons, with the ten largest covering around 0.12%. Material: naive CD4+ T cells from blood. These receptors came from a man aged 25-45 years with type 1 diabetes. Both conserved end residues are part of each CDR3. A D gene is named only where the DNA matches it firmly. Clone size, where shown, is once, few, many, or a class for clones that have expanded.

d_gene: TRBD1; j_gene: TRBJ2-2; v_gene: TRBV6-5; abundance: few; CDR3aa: CASRQGAGTGELFF; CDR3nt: TGTGCCAGCAGGCAGGGGGCGGGCACCGGGGAGCTGTTTTTT
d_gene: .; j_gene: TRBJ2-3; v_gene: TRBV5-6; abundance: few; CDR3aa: CASSLVTVADTQYF; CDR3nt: TGTGCCAGCAGCTTGGTGACTGTCGCAGATACGCAGTATTTT
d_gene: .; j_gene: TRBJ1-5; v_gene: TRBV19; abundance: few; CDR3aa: CASSIAQENQPQHF; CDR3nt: TGTGCCAGTAGTATAGCACAGGAGAATCAGCCCCAGCATTTT
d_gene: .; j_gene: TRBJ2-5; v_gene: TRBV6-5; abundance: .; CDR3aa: CASSQAGNEKTQYF; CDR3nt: TGTGCCAGCAGCCAGGCGGGTAACGAGAAGACCCAGTACTTC
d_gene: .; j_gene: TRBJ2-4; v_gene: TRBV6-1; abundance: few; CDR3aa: CASTRGNIQYF; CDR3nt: TGTGCCAGCACCAGGGGAAACATTCAGTACTTC
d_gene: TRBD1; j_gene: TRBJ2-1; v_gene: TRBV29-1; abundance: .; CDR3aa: CSGAKGQGYYNEQFF; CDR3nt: TGCAGCGGCGCGAAGGGACAGGGGTACTACAATGAGCAGTTCTTC
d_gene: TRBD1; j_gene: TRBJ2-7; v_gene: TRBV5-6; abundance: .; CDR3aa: CASSLDRVTYEQYF; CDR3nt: TGTGCCAGCAGCTTAGACAGGGTAACCTACGAGCAGTACTTC
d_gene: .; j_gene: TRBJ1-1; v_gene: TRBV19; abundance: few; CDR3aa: CASFSEGGDTEAFF; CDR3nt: TGTGCCAGTTTTAGCGAGGGAGGGGACACTGAAGCTTTCTTT
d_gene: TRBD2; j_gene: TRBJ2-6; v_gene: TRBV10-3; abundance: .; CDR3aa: CAISKTSGGSGANVLTF; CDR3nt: TGTGCCATCAGTAAGACTAGCGGGGGCTCTGGGGCCAACGTCCTGACTTTC
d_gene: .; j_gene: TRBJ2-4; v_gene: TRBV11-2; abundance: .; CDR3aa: CASGGRAKNIQYF; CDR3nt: TGTGCCAGCGGAGGGAGGGCCAAAAACATTCAGTACTTC
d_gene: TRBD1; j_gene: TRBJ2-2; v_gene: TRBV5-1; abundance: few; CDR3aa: CASSPRTGTGELFF; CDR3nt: TGCGCCAGCAGCCCGCGGACAGGCACCGGGGAGCTGTTTTTT
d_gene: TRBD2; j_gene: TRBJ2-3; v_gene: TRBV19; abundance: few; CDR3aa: CASSKTSADTQYF; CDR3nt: TGTGCCAGTAGTAAAACTAGCGCAGATACGCAGTATTTT
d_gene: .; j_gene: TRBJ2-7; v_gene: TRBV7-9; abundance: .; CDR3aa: CASSRDSRRALYF; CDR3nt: TGTGCCAGCAGCCGGGACTCTCGCCGTGCTTTGTACTTC
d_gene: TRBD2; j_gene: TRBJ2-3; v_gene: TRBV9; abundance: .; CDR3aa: CASSVGPRAGGPDTQYF; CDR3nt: TGTGCCAGCAGCGTAGGTCCCAGAGCGGGGGGGCCAGATACGCAGTATTTT
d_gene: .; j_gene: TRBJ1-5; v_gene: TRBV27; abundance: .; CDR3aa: CASSFGGNQPQHF; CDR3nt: TGTGCCAGCAGTTTCGGGGGCAATCAGCCCCAGCATTTT
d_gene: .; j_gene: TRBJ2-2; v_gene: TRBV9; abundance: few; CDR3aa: CASTAMNTGELFF; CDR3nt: TGTGCCAGCACAGCGATGAACACCGGGGAGCTGTTTTTT
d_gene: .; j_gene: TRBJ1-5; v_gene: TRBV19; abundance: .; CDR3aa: CASSIIADQPQHF; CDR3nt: TGTGCCAGTAGTATTATTGCAGATCAGCCCCAGCATTTT
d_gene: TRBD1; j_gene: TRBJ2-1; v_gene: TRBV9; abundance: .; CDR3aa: CASSVGQGYNEQFF; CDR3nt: TGTGCCAGCAGCGTAGGACAGGGTTACAATGAGCAGTTCTTC
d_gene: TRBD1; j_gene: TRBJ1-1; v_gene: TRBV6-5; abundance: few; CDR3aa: CASKRQGSGSTEAFF; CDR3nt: TGTGCCAGCAAAAGACAGGGCAGCGGGAGCACTGAAGCTTTCTTT
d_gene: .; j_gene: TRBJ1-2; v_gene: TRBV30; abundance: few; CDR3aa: CAWSTPSAGGGYTF; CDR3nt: TGTGCCTGGAGTACCCCCTCGGCCGGGGGCGGCTACACCTTC
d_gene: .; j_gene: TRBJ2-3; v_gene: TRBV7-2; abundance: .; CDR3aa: CASSLAAADTQYF; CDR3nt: TGTGCCAGCAGCTTAGCAGCAGCAGATACGCAGTATTTT
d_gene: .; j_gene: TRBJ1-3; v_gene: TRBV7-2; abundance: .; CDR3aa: CASSLAGAGNTIYF; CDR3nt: TGTGCCAGCAGCTTAGCAGGGGCAGGAAACACCATATATTTT
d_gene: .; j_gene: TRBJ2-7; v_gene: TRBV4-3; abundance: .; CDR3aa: CASSWERAYEQYF; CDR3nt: TGCGCCAGCAGCTGGGAGCGGGCCTACGAGCAGTACTTC